The T cell receptor (beta chain) described here comes from a study of CD8 T cells in acute hepatitis C reinfection. For the study at large: TCRbeta of HCV NS3-1073-specific CD8+ T cells was profiled. The study's findings and limits: NS3-1073 specific repertoires were highly diverse across all groups. Overrepresentation in the naive pool did not explain the preferential TRBV04 and TRBV06 usage seen in all groups. Around 13 public clonotypes were found regardless of outcome.

As to this clone: What it recognizes is unknown.

Germline V gene lookup returns CDR1 SGHNT and CDR2 YYREEE (reference sequence). The CDR3 is 12 amino acids. V gave up 4 bases and J gave up 0 bases, with 5 bases separating them. Documented time point: naive CD8 control sorted from an acute-time-point sample. The repertoire was sequenced with immunoSEQ multiplex PCR; TCRdb's copy has only in-frame clones and lacks some. In the table there are 30,000 to 45,000 clones, 80% to 90% of which are singletons. The TCR was taken from a woman aged 18-30 years who spontaneously cleared hepatitis C infection. The V gene is TRBV5-4, the J gene TRBJ2-7; D is undetermined. Input material: naive CD8+ T cells from PBMCs. For the CDR3, the DNA is TGTGCCAGCAGCGACACCTCCTACGAGCAGTACTTC. Translation: CASSDTSYEQYF.